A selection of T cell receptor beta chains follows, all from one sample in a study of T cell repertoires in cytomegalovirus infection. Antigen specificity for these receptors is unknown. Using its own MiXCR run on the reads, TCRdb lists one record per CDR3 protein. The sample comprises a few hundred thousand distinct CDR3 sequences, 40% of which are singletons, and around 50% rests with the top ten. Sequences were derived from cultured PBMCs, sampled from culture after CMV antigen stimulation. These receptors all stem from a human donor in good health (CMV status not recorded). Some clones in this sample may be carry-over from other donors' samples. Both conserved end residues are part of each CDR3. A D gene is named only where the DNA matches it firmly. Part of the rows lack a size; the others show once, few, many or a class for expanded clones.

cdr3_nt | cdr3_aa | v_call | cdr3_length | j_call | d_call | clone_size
TGTGCCAGCGGCAGGGAGAACGGTGATACGCAGTATTTT | CASGRENGDTQYF | TRBV7-2 | 13 | TRBJ2-3 | . | .
TGTGCCAGCAGCTTATCGCTCGGTTGGGATGAGCAGTTCTTC | CASSLSLGWDEQFF | TRBV11-3 | 14 | TRBJ2-1 | . | .
TGTGCCAGCAGTTTCGACAGGGTGGCTCAGCCCCAGCATTTT | CASSFDRVAQPQHF | TRBV6-2/TRBV6-3 | 14 | TRBJ1-5 | TRBD1 | few
TGCAGTGCTAGGTCTGGTTTAAGAGAGACCCAGTACTTC | CSARSGLRETQYF | TRBV20-1 | 13 | TRBJ2-5 | . | .
TGTGCCAGCAGGAGGGGGACAGGAAAAATGAACACTGAAGCTTTCTTT | CASRRGTGKMNTEAFF | TRBV6-5 | 16 | TRBJ1-1 | TRBD1 | .
TGTTCCAGCAGTTCCCCGGACAGGAACTATGGCTACACCTTC | CSSSSPDRNYGYTF | TRBV7-2 | 14 | TRBJ1-2 | TRBD1 | many
TGTGCCAGCAGGGTTGCGCGGGGTTGGTTCAATGAGCAGTTCTTC | CASRVARGWFNEQFF | TRBV6-2/TRBV6-3 | 15 | TRBJ2-1 | . | .
TGCAGTGCTCGTCAAGGTGCCATCTTGACGAATGAAAAACTGTTTTTT | CSARQGAILTNEKLFF | TRBV20-1 | 16 | TRBJ1-4 | . | once
TGTGCCAGCACCGTGGGAGGGCAAGCTTTCTTT | CASTVGGQAFF | TRBV6-1 | 11 | TRBJ1-1 | . | once
TGTGCCAGCAGTTTTGAGACCGATCAGCCCCAGCATTTT | CASSFETDQPQHF | TRBV12-3/TRBV12-4 | 13 | TRBJ1-5 | . | few
TGTGCCAGCAGCCATACAGGGTACACTGAAGCTTTCTTT | CASSHTGYTEAFF | TRBV3-1 | 13 | TRBJ1-1 | . | few
TGTGCCAGCAGTGAGCCGGGACAGGGCTACACCGGGGAGCTGTTTTTT | CASSEPGQGYTGELFF | TRBV12-3/TRBV12-4 | 16 | TRBJ2-2 | TRBD1 | few
TGTGCCAGCAGCTTATCCGGGAGGGTCTATGGCTACACCTTC | CASSLSGRVYGYTF | TRBV7-8 | 14 | TRBJ1-2 | . | few
TGTGCCAGCAGCTTAGCCCCCCCCGGGACCAATAATGAGCAGTTCTTC | CASSLAPPGTNNEQFF | TRBV7-2 | 16 | TRBJ2-1 | . | few
TGTGCCAGCAGCCCAGCGGGGTTTGGAATGGACAATCAGCCCCAGCATTTT | CASSPAGFGMDNQPQHF | TRBV4-2 | 17 | TRBJ1-5 | . | .
TGTGCCAGCAGCTTAGTGACAGGGCCCGGGGAGCTGTTTTTT | CASSLVTGPGELFF | TRBV11-2 | 14 | TRBJ2-2 | TRBD1 | once
TGTGCCAGCAGGCGGGCCAACACTGAAGCTTTCTTT | CASRRANTEAFF | TRBV6-6 | 12 | TRBJ1-1 | . | few
TGTGCCAGCAGCTTATACGGTGCCTATGGCTACACCTTC | CASSLYGAYGYTF | TRBV7-2 | 13 | TRBJ1-2 | . | many
TGCGCCAGCAGCTTCCCGGGACTACCCGACAATGAGCAGTTCTTC | CASSFPGLPDNEQFF | TRBV5-1 | 15 | TRBJ2-1 | TRBD2 | .
TGTGCCAGCAGCTTCTCCCCAGAAGAAAAACTGTTTTTT | CASSFSPEEKLFF | TRBV7-2 | 13 | TRBJ1-4 | . | many
TGTGCCAGCAGCCCAACAGGGACTAGTATGATCTTC | CASSPTGTSMIF | TRBV7-6 | 12 | TRBJ2-1 | TRBD2 | .
TGCAGTACCTCGACTAGCGGCTCCTACGAGCAGTACTTC | CSTSTSGSYEQYF | TRBV20-1 | 13 | TRBJ2-7 | TRBD2 | .
TGTGCCAGCCGGGTGCCTGGGGGGAATGAGCAGTTCTTC | CASRVPGGNEQFF | TRBV7-8 | 13 | TRBJ2-1 | . | few
TGTGCCAGCAGCTCCAGAGGGGGAGATTCTAACTACGAGCAGTACTTC | CASSSRGGDSNYEQYF | TRBV7-2 | 16 | TRBJ2-7 | . | few
TGTGCCAGCAGCCTAGATATGGACAGCTTCTATGGCTACACCTTC | CASSLDMDSFYGYTF | TRBV14 | 15 | TRBJ1-2 | . | .
TGCGCCAGCAGCTTGCGGGGGGCCTCCTACAATGAGCAGTTCTTC | CASSLRGASYNEQFF | TRBV5-1 | 15 | TRBJ2-1 | . | .
TGTGCCAGCAGCTACAGGGGAGGTGGGGAGACCCAGTACTTC | CASSYRGGGETQYF | TRBV7-2 | 14 | TRBJ2-5 | . | .
TGTGCCAGCAGTTTTGCAGAGAATCAGCCCCAGCATTTT | CASSFAENQPQHF | TRBV12-3/TRBV12-4 | 13 | TRBJ1-5 | . | .